These T cell receptor beta chains were read from a single sample in a study of T-cell reconstitution after alpha-beta-depleted transplantation in children. TCRdb re-called the PCR reads with MiXCR, one entry per CDR3 protein. The table has about 370,000 distinct CDR3 sequences, roughly 22% seen once. The specimen comprised PBMCs from the stem cell graft donor, sampled from the stem cell graft. The receptors shown here come from a human donor who donated a stem cell graft to a child with acute myeloid leukemia. The CDR3 runs from the conserved cysteine through the conserved F or W. The D gene is left open where the match is weak. The size entry is marked missing in some rows and otherwise reads once, few, many or a size class.

abundance	d_gene	v_gene	j_gene	CDR3nt	CDR3aa
-	-	TRBV6-5	TRBJ1-2	TGTGCCAGCCGTAGGGAACAACCCTATGGCTACACCTTC	CASRREQPYGYTF
-	-	TRBV7-9	TRBJ2-7	TGTGCCAGCAGCCCATCTTCCGGCGAGCAGTACTTC	CASSPSSGEQYF
-	-	TRBV9	TRBJ1-1	TGTGCCAGCAGCCCTATCAGGGCGCGGACTGAAGCTTTCTTT	CASSPIRARTEAFF
few	-	TRBV20-1	TRBJ2-7	TGCAGTGCTAGAGATTTGGGGGCAGGGGCTATGGGCGAGCAGTACTTC	CSARDLGAGAMGEQYF
few	-	TRBV25-1	TRBJ2-7	TGTGCCAGCAGTGGGCCTCTAAGTGGGCAGTACTTC	CASSGPLSGQYF
many	-	TRBV5-1	TRBJ2-7	TGCGCCAGCAGCTTGGAGGCAGGGTTAAACGAGCAGTACTTC	CASSLEAGLNEQYF
-	-	TRBV7-2	TRBJ1-2	TGTGCCAGCAGCTTACCCGAAACCTATGGCTACACCTTC	CASSLPETYGYTF
-	-	TRBV15	TRBJ2-2	TGTGCCACCAAAGCGACTACCTCGGGTGGGGAGCTGTTTTTT	CATKATTSGGELFF
many	TRBD2	TRBV20-1	TRBJ2-1	TGCAGTGCGGAGGGTTCTAGCGGGTCTTACAATGAGCAGTTCTTC	CSAEGSSGSYNEQFF
few	TRBD2	TRBV9	TRBJ2-7	TGTGCCAGCAGCGTAGATCCTAGCGGAACCTACGAGCAGTACTTC	CASSVDPSGTYEQYF
many	TRBD1	TRBV28	TRBJ2-7	TGTGCCAGCAGAAGACAGGGTACTTACGAGCAGTACTTC	CASRRQGTYEQYF
many	-	TRBV4-2	TRBJ2-1	TGTGCCAGCAGCCAAGAAAATGAGCAGTTCTTC	CASSQENEQFF
few	TRBD1	TRBV30	TRBJ1-2	TGTGCCTGGAGGACAGGGGGCTATGGCTACACCTTC	CAWRTGGYGYTF
-	-	TRBV5-6	TRBJ1-5	TGTGCCAGCAGTGGGGGAACGGGGCAGCCCCAGCATTTT	CASSGGTGQPQHF
few	TRBD2	TRBV27	TRBJ2-7	TGTGCCAGCAGTTTAGCTAGCGGGGGGACCTACGAGCAGTACTTC	CASSLASGGTYEQYF
-	-	TRBV18	TRBJ1-3	TGTGCCAGCTCACCTCCCGGGCCCTCTGGAAACACCATATATTTT	CASSPPGPSGNTIYF
few	TRBD2	TRBV5-1	TRBJ2-2	TGCGCCAGCGGCCAGACTAGCGGGAACACCGGGGAGCTGTTTTTT	CASGQTSGNTGELFF
-	-	TRBV6-1	TRBJ1-4	TGTGCCAGCAACCCCAGGGGTAATGAAAAACTGTTTTTT	CASNPRGNEKLFF
many	-	TRBV24-1	TRBJ1-2	TGTGCCACCAGTGATTTGGTCGGAGGCTACACCTTC	CATSDLVGGYTF
-	-	TRBV24-1	TRBJ1-1	TGTGCCACCAGTGATTACGGGACGCGGGCTTTCTTT	CATSDYGTRAFF
few	-	TRBV10-3	TRBJ2-2	TGTGCCATCAGCCGGGACCAGAACACCGGGGAGCTGTTTTTT	CAISRDQNTGELFF
few	TRBD2	TRBV4-1	TRBJ2-1	TGCGCCAGCAGCGAGGTAGCGGGAGCAACCTACAATGAGCAGTTCTTC	CASSEVAGATYNEQFF
few	-	TRBV20-1	TRBJ2-2	TGCAGTGCTGGGGGCGGGACCGGGGAGCTGTTTTTT	CSAGGGTGELFF
few	-	TRBV7-4	TRBJ1-1	TGTGCCAGCAGCTTATACGACAGGACTGAAGCTTTCTTT	CASSLYDRTEAFF
many	-	TRBV5-1	TRBJ2-1	TGCGCCAGCAGTGGTGCCAATGAGCAGTTCTTC	CASSGANEQFF
many	TRBD2	TRBV12-5	TRBJ2-1	TGTGCTAGTGGTCCCCAGGCCCCACTAGCGGGAGGGCTAAATGAGCAGTTCTTC	CASGPQAPLAGGLNEQFF
few	-	TRBV6-4	TRBJ2-3	TGTGCCAGCAGTGAGACGGGGTCGGCCGATACGCAGTATTTT	CASSETGSADTQYF
few	TRBD2	TRBV5-1	TRBJ2-7	TGCGCCAGCAGCTCCCTAGCGGCCTCCTACGAGCAGTACTTC	CASSSLAASYEQYF
many	TRBD1	TRBV6-5	TRBJ2-5	TGTGCCAGCAGTACGCGACAGGGGGCGGGAGAGACCCAGTACTTC	CASSTRQGAGETQYF
few	TRBD1	TRBV7-2	TRBJ1-2	TGTGCCAGCAGCTGGGACAGGGTTGGCTACACCTTC	CASSWDRVGYTF
-	TRBD1	TRBV7-8	TRBJ1-1	TGTGCCAGCACCACGGACAGGGGGCACACTGAAGCTTTCTTT	CASTTDRGHTEAFF
once	-	TRBV7-3	TRBJ2-1	TGTGCCAGCAGCCCTAGCGAGAGCTCCTACAATGAGCAGTTCTTC	CASSPSESSYNEQFF
few	-	TRBV28	TRBJ1-2	TGTGCCAGCAGTTTTGCGGGTGGGGACGCAATCTATGGCTACACCTTC	CASSFAGGDAIYGYTF
few	TRBD2	TRBV20-1	TRBJ2-1	TGCAGTGCTAGAGAAGGACTAGGAGTAGGTGAGCAGTTCTTC	CSAREGLGVGEQFF
-	-	TRBV11-2	TRBJ2-1	TGTGCCAGCAGCTTAGCGGGAAGGAGTACCGATGAGCAGTTCTTC	CASSLAGRSTDEQFF
-	-	TRBV29-1	TRBJ2-5	TGCAGCGTTGAATCTGGGTCTAGCGTTCAAGAGACCCAGTACTTC	CSVESGSSVQETQYF
few	-	TRBV7-2	TRBJ2-7	TGTGCCAGCAGCTTTACAGGGTTTCTATACGAGCAGTACTTC	CASSFTGFLYEQYF
-	-	TRBV28	TRBJ1-1	TGTGCCAGCAGTTTATTAGTCTCGAACACTGAAGCTTTCTTT	CASSLLVSNTEAFF
-	-	TRBV5-1	TRBJ2-7	TGCGCCAGCAGCGGGAGGGACAGAAACTACGAGCAGTACTTC	CASSGRDRNYEQYF